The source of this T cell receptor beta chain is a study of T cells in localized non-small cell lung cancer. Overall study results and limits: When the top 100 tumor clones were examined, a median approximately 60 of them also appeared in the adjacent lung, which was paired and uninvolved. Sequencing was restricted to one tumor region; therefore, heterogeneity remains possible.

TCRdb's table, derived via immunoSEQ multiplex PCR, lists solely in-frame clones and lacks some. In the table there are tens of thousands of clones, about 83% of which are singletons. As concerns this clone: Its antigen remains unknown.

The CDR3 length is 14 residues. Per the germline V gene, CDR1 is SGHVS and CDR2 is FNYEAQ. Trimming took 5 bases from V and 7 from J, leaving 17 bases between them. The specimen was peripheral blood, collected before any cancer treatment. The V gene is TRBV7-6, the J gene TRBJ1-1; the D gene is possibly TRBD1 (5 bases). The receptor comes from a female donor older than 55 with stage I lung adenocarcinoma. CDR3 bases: TGTGCCAGCAGCCCGGGTGGGGGGGTCGGTGAAGCTTTCTTT. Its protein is CASSPGGGVGEAFF.